The clone carrying this T cell receptor (beta chain) appeared a few times. The antigen remains unidentified. Every TCR cDNA molecule bore a unique molecular identifier. TCRdb analysed the 5' RACE reads with MiXCR anew, one entry per CDR3 protein. The table includes some 110,000 distinct CDR3 sequences, roughly an eighth detected once. The sample originates from a study of spatial heterogeneity in lung cancer. Looking at the study overall: There were approximately 69 donors, all of them untreated patients with early-stage non-small cell lung cancer. Alpha-chain sequences were consistently detected less often than beta-chain sequences. Study conclusions and caveats: Blood carried ubiquitous expanded tumor TCRs more at resection than follow-up.

The time point denotes: blood at routine non-recurrence follow-up after resection. Material for sequencing was whole RNA from tumor, nontumor lung or frozen PBMC, left unsorted. This sample comprised PBMCs, obtained at follow-up. The receptor was isolated from a male donor with early-stage non-small cell lung cancer.

The CDR3 sequence: CASSPRLDSYEQYF. The DNA for the CDR3 is TGTGCCAGCAGCCCCCGATTGGACTCCTACGAGCAGTACTTC. The chain combines TRBV12-3 or TRBV12-4 with TRBJ2-7; D is uncertain. Trimming left V 6 bases short and J 0 bases short, with 12 bases between. The CDR3 is 14 residues long.